A single sample is the source of the 27 T cell receptor beta chains below, sequenced in a study of cytomegalovirus exposure and HLA in healthy donors. Primers for the PCR totalled 60 Vbeta and 13 Jbeta. Method: immunoSEQ multiplex PCR; TCRdb's copy keeps in-frame clones and lacks some. The data show 110,000 or so clones, with 67% seen just once and roughly 8.3% held by the top ten. The sequenced sample consisted of PBMCs. These receptors all come from a man between 18 and 35 years old in good health and CMV-seropositive.

Worth noting for this clone: The sample has other DNA sequences that encode this CDR3 too. V usage is TRBV5-1 and J usage is TRBJ1-4; perhaps TRBD1 as D (6 bases). With 0 bases removed from V and 7 bases from J, the gap between germline ends came to 10 bases. This CDR3 spans 14 amino acids. Germline values: CDR1 SGHRS, CDR2 YFSETQ. CDR3 bases: TGCGCCAGCAGCTTGGGGACAGTTCCTGAAAAACTGTTTTTT. Its protein is CASSLGTVPEKLFF.

To note about this clone: Other DNA sequences in the same sample also yield this CDR3. The V call is TRBV6-5, the J call TRBJ1-4; 9 bases are a match to TRBD1. Germline CDR1 is MNHEY and CDR2 is SVGAGI. CDR3 length: 15 residues. Unmatched junction bases numbered 1, after V lost 0 bases and J lost 5 bases. CDR3 amino acids: CASSYSGTGNEKLFF. CDR3 bases: TGTGCCAGCAGTTACTCCGGGACAGGGAATGAAAAACTGTTTTTT.

The chain is built from TRBV2 and TRBJ2-1; 9 bases align to TRBD2. The CDR3 covers 17 residues. From germline, CDR1 is SNHLY and CDR2 FYNNEI. J was trimmed by 5 bases and V by 7 bases; bases with no gene match: 15. The CDR3 protein is CASTYPLSGGADNEQFF. The CDR3 region has the DNA TGTGCCAGCACATACCCCCTTAGCGGGGGCGCTGACAATGAGCAGTTCTTC.

The sample holds a few counts of this clone. V and J are TRBV7-3 and TRBJ2-5; TRBD2 agrees at 8 bases. The germline V gene encodes CDR1 SGHTA and CDR2 FQGTGA. This CDR3 region has 15 residues. J lost 6 bases, V lost 2 bases, and 8 bases had no gene match. CDR3 in DNA: TGTGCCAGCAGCTTAGGTGCGGGGGGTGTGAAGACCCAGTACTTC. It codes for CASSLGAGGVKTQYF. Full variable domain (missing parts from reference TRBV7-3 and TRBJ2-5): GAGVSQTPSNKVTEKGKYVELRCDPISGHTALYWYRQSLGQGPEFLIYFQGTGAADDSGLPNDRFFAVRPEGSVSTLKIQRTERGDSAVYLCASSLGAGGVKTQYFGPGTRLLVL.

The V gene is TRBV5-4, the J gene TRBJ1-4, with D perhaps TRBD1 (6 bases). Germline values: CDR1 SGHNT, CDR2 YYREEE (reference sequence). Trimming took off 4 bases at V and 7 bases at J, with 23 bases between the two ends. The CDR3 extends over 17 amino acids. For the CDR3, the DNA is TGTGCCAGCAGCAAAGGAGGGGCGGGGGCCGTGGGTGAAAAACTGTTTTTT. It is translated as CASSKGGAGAVGEKLFF.

The CDR3 loop reads CASSPSGKETQYF. The CDR3 DNA sequence: TGTGCCAGCAGCCCATCGGGGAAAGAGACCCAGTACTTC. The J gene is TRBJ2-5, the V gene TRBV9, with D perhaps matching TRBD2 (5 bases). CDR1 SGDLS and CDR2 YYNGEE come from the germline V gene. This CDR3 is built from 13 residues. V lost 4 bases and J 3 bases, leaving 10 bases between the germline ends.

The genes are TRBV6-5 and TRBJ2-7; 9 nucleotides agree with TRBD2. Losses at the gene ends were 3 bases for V and 4 bases for J; bases not matched to a gene: 4. Germline-derived CDR1 and CDR2 are MNHEY and SVGAGI. The CDR3 has 14 amino acids. In DNA form, the CDR3 reads TGTGCCAGCAGTTATAAGCGGGGGGTATACGAGCAGTACTTC. Its translation is CASSYKRGVYEQYF.

This chain joins TRBV10-1 and TRBJ2-5, with no clear D. Germline CDR1 is WNHNN and CDR2 is SYGVQD (reference sequence). CDR3 length equals 14 residues. V lost 8 bases and J lost 1, with 14 bases in between. The CDR3 spells CASPELVPQETQYF. CDR3 sequence (DNA): TGCGCCAGCCCGGAGCTAGTGCCCCAAGAGACCCAGTACTTC.

V and J are TRBV7-6 and TRBJ2-1; 10 bases align to TRBD2. This CDR3 has 16 amino acids. Germline V lookup: CDR1 SGHVS, CDR2 FNYEAQ. V was clipped by 5 bases and J by 7 bases; unmatched bases: 11. Here the CDR3 reads CASSAVGSGGVNEQFF. The CDR3 nucleotides read TGTGCCAGCAGCGCCGTCGGAAGCGGGGGGGTAAATGAGCAGTTCTTC.

The chain joins TRBV5-1 to TRBJ2-7; D gene unclear. The CDR3 spans 13 residues. The germline V and J ends were trimmed by 4 bases and 1 base, with 9 bases remaining between them. Germline CDR1 is SGHRS and CDR2 is YFSETQ. This CDR3 is CASSQTVSYEQYF. CDR3 nucleotide sequence: TGCGCCAGCAGCCAAACAGTTTCCTACGAGCAGTACTTC.

The CDR3 bases are TGTGCCAGCAAAGGGGCCAGTAATGAAAAACTGTTTTTT. As protein: CASKGASNEKLFF. This chain joins TRBV6-6 and TRBJ1-4; tentatively, D is TRBD1 (5 bases). This CDR3 is built from 13 residues. With 7 bases removed from V and 4 bases from J, the gap between germline ends came to 10 bases. Germline CDR1 and CDR2: MNHNY and SVGAGI (reference sequence).

The V gene is TRBV9, the J gene TRBJ2-7; the match to TRBD1 covers 12 bases. V shed 4 bases and J 12 bases; nucleotides not matched to a gene: 14. The CDR3 is 15 residues long. The germline CDR1 and CDR2 sequences are SGDLS and YYNGEE. The CDR3 spells CASSTLPGQGAVLYF. DNA of the CDR3: TGTGCCAGCAGCACCCTCCCGGGACAGGGGGCGGTGCTGTACTTC.

The V call is TRBV27, the J call TRBJ2-2, with 8 positions matching TRBD1. With V trimmed by 5 bases and J by 5 bases, 7 bases remained unmatched. The CDR3 has 15 amino acids. Germline CDR1 is MNHEY and CDR2 is SMNVEV (reference sequence). The CDR3 protein is CASSPQGARTGELFF. In DNA form, the CDR3 reads TGTGCCAGCAGTCCGCAGGGGGCTCGGACCGGGGAGCTGTTTTTT.

The DNA of the CDR3 is TGTGCCAGCAGCTCGACTAGTTTTCGCACAGATACGCAGTATTTT. Protein product: CASSSTSFRTDTQYF. V gene TRBV7-2 combines with J gene TRBJ2-3; D is possibly TRBD2 (6 bases). In germline, CDR1 is SGHTA, CDR2 FQGNSA. The CDR3 consists of 15 residues. V was pared by 4 bases and J by 1 base, with 12 bases between.

The chain is built from TRBV6-4 and TRBJ1-5; 8 bases line up with TRBD1. The V gene's germline CDR1 is MRHNA and CDR2 SNTAGT. The trim removed 1 base at V and 5 bases at J, leaving 4 bases unmatched. The CDR3 runs to 15 residues. The CDR3 here is CASSDWGQVDQPQHF. The DNA for the CDR3 is TGTGCCAGCAGTGACTGGGGACAGGTGGATCAGCCCCAGCATTTT.

The chain recombines TRBV14 with TRBJ2-7, with a possible D match to TRBD2 (6 bases). Trimming stripped 1 base from V and 7 bases from J, with 20 bases between. Germline V gene sequence: CDR1 SGHDN, CDR2 FVKESK. This CDR3 has 16 residues. Here the CDR3 reads CASSQVPFGGSGEQYF. Written as DNA, the CDR3 is TGTGCCAGCAGCCAAGTACCATTCGGGGGTAGTGGGGAGCAGTACTTC.

The gene calls are TRBV5-6 and TRBJ1-2, with D perhaps TRBD1 (5 bases). Trimming removed 4 bases at V and 0 bases at J, with 19 bases between. The germline V gene has CDR1 SGHDT and CDR2 YYEEEE. The CDR3 sequence is 17 residues long. CDR3 DNA: TGTGCCAGCAGCCGCCGCGCAACAGGAGTCGCTAACTATGGCTACACCTTC. Protein: CASSRRATGVANYGYTF.

This clone appeared a few times. Its ends do not fully match the called genes, so a read error is possible. The chain is built from TRBV6-1 and TRBJ1-2, with 9 bases that match TRBD1. The CDR3 is 15 residues long. Germline CDR1 MNHNS, CDR2 SASEGT. CDR3 in amino acids: CASSERTGTGFIGVF. CDR3 coding DNA: TGTGCCAGCAGTGAAAGAACCGGGACAGGGTTTATTGGCGTCTTC.

The V gene is TRBV6-6, the J gene TRBJ1-1; 8 bases align to TRBD1. The CDR3 runs to 14 residues. Per germline, CDR1 MNHNY and CDR2 SVGAGI (reference sequence). Trimming at V came to 8 bases and at J to 1 base, leaving 6 bases not matched to a gene. DNA for the CDR3: TGTGCCAGCTTAGGGACAGGCGGGAACACTGAAGCTTTCTTT. It translates to CASLGTGGNTEAFF.

The V call is TRBV11-2, the J call TRBJ2-1; TRBD2 matches at 10 bases. The CDR3 runs to 17 residues. From germline, CDR1 is SGHAT and CDR2 FQNNGV. V gave up 5 bases and J gave up 7 bases; unmatched junction bases: 14. CDR3 nucleotides: TGTGCCAGCAGCCCGCCCCTAGCGGGGGACCCGGTGAATGAGCAGTTCTTC. This codes for CASSPPLAGDPVNEQFF. The full variable domain, in which reference TRBV11-2 and TRBJ2-1 provide the parts outside the CDR3, is EAGVAQSPRYKIIEKRQSVAFWCNPISGHATLYWYQQILGQGPKLLIQFQNNGVVDDSQLPKDRFSAERLKGVDSTLKIQPAKLEDSAVYLCASSPPLAGDPVNEQFFGPGTRLTVL.

This clone was picked up a small number of times. V usage is TRBV2 and J usage is TRBJ2-5; D remains unclear. Germline CDR1 reads SNHLY; CDR2 reads FYNNEI. This CDR3 has 11 amino acids. V lost 8 bases and J 2 bases, leaving 6 bases between the germline ends. DNA of the CDR3: TGTGCCAGCGTACTACAAGAGACCCAGTACTTC. Translation: CASVLQETQYF.

This chain joins TRBV6-5 and TRBJ2-4, with D tentatively TRBD1 (6 bases). Trimming pared 8 bases from V and 13 bases from J, leaving 21 bases between. This CDR3 contains 13 residues. Germline values: CDR1 MNHEY, CDR2 SVGAGI. The DNA for the CDR3 is TGTGCCAGCGGTGGACAGTTCTCAGACCAGCAGTACTTC. This encodes CASGGQFSDQQYF.

The J gene is TRBJ1-2, the V gene TRBV28; D is perhaps TRBD1 (6 bases). The CDR3 extends over 14 amino acids. Per germline, CDR1 MDHEN and CDR2 SYDVKM. V shed 4 bases and J shed 7 bases, with 16 bases lying between them. The CDR3 loop is CASSSYRVESGYTF. CDR3 coding DNA: TGTGCCAGCAGTTCCTACAGGGTTGAAAGTGGCTACACCTTC.

A few counts support this clone. The rearrangement joins TRBV6-4 to TRBJ2-3; the D gene is possibly TRBD2 (6 bases). There are 13 residues in the CDR3. V dropped 3 bases and J dropped 5 bases, with 9 bases sitting between them. Germline CDR1 and CDR2: MRHNA and SNTAGT. The CDR3 DNA reads as TGTGCCAGCAGTGAGCAGGGAGGAGATACGCAGTATTTT. It codes for CASSEQGGDTQYF.

This clone was counted between two and nine times. V and J are TRBV5-1 and TRBJ2-5; 8 nucleotides line up with TRBD2. Trimming at V came to 2 bases and at J to 7 bases, leaving 4 bases not matched to a gene. Germline CDR1 is SGHRS and CDR2 is YFSETQ. The CDR3 loop spans 13 amino acids. CDR3 nucleotide sequence: TGCGCCAGCAGCTTTAGCGGGGAAGGGACCCAGTACTTC. Amino acid sequence: CASSFSGEGTQYF.

This chain links TRBV27 with TRBJ1-2; D may be TRBD1 (5 bases). The CDR3 is 14 amino acids. Trimming removed 1 base at V and 3 bases at J, with 9 bases between. CDR1 and CDR2 from the germline V gene are MNHEY and SMNVEV (reference sequence). In nucleotides, the CDR3 is TGTGCCAGCAGTTTATGGAGGGGAGACTATGGCTACACCTTC. This encodes CASSLWRGDYGYTF.

The chain combines TRBV30 with TRBJ1-6; TRBD1 is a possible D gene (5 bases). Germline CDR1 reads GTSNPN; CDR2 reads SVGIG (reference sequence). V was shortened by 5 bases and J by 3 bases, with 8 bases between the two germline ends. The CDR3 is made up of 13 amino acids. The CDR3 coding sequence is TGTGCCTGGGGTACAGGCTATAATTCACCCCTCCACTTT. Translation gives CAWGTGYNSPLHF.